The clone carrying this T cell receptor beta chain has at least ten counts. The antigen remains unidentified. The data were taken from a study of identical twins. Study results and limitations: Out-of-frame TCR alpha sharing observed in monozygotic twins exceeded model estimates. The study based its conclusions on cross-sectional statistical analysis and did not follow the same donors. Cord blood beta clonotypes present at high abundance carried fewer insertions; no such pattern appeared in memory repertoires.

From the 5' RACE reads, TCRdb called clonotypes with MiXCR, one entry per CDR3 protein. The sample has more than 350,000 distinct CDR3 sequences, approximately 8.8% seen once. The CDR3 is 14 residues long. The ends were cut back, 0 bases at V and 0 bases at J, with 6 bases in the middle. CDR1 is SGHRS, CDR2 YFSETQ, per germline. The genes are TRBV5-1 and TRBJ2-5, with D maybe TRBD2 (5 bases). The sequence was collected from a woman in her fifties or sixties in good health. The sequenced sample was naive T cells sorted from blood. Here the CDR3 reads CASSLEADQETQYF. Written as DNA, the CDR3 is TGCGCCAGCAGCTTGGAAGCGGACCAAGAGACCCAGTACTTC.